Detailed here is one T cell receptor (beta chain). Individuals aged about 18 to 100 years were recruited from roughly 22 US areas. Assignment of participants to cohorts was predicated upon participant-reported clinical history. The data derive from a study of blood T cell repertoires in COVID-19. The wider study: Nucleic acid was either cDNA or gDNA, and it came from T cells, B-cell-depleted T cells, or PBMCs.

Original methodology: Nucleated cell counts were estimated from reference gene primer amplification. Some clones are missing from TCRdb's copy, which holds only in-frame ones; the method was immunoSEQ multiplex PCR. V and J calls and clone size are copied from that table; D and trimming were computed from the DNA. The sample shows 210,000 or so clones, 80% to 85% of them seen only once. The length of the CDR3 is 13 residues. Germline CDR1 DFQATT, CDR2 SNEGSKA (reference sequence). V was clipped by 3 bases and J by 1 base, with 10 bases between them. The sample comprised PBMCs or T cells enriched from blood (not recorded which). This receptor was identified in a woman in her forties or fifties with acute COVID-19. The V and J genes are TRBV20-1 and TRBJ2-7, with D hard to call. This CDR3 is CSASVLISYEQYF. The CDR3 nucleotides are TGCAGTGCTAGTGTCCTAATTTCCTACGAGCAGTACTTC.